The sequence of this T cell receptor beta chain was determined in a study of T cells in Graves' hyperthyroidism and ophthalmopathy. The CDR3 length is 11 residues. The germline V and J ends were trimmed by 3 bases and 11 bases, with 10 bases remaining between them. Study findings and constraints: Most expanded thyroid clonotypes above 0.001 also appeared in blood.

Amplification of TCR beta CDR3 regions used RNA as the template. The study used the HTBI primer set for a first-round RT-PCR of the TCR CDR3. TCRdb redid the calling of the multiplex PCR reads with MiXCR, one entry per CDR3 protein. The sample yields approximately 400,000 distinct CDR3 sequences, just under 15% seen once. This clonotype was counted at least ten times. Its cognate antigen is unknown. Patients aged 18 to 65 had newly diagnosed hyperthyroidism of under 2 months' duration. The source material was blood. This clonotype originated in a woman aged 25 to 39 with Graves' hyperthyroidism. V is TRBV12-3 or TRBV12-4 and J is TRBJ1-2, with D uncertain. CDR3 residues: CASSLVFGYTF. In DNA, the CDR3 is TGTGCCAGCAGTTTGGTCTTTGGATACACCTTC.